The 4 T cell receptor beta chains below come from one sample, sequenced in a study of T cell responses to AZD1222 COVID-19 vaccine. The repertoire was sequenced with immunoSEQ multiplex PCR; TCRdb's copy has only in-frame clones and lacks some. The sample includes about 120,000 clones, 85% to 95% of them seen just once. Sequences were derived from peripheral blood, sampled 28 days after the second AZD1222 dose. All receptors derive from an adult who received the AZD1222 COVID-19 vaccine.

This clone was detected only once. The chain has TRBV9 and TRBJ2-1; D call uncertain. V was clipped by 0 bases and J by 9 bases, with 10 bases between them. The CDR3 runs to 13 residues. Germline V gene lookup returns CDR1 SGDLS and CDR2 YYNGEE. CDR3 sequence reads: CASSVVRLGEQFF. DNA for the CDR3: TGTGCCAGCAGCGTAGTACGACTGGGTGAGCAGTTCTTC.

The gene calls are TRBV27 and TRBJ1-4; TRBD1 matches at 7 bases. Germline V lookup: CDR1 MNHEY, CDR2 SMNVEV (reference sequence). V was clipped by 5 bases and J by 6 bases; unmatched bases: 3. This CDR3 comprises 13 residues. CDR3 in DNA: TGTGCCAGCAGTGGCCAGGGGGATGAAAAACTGTTTTTT. It yields the protein CASSGQGDEKLFF.

The chain carries TRBV11-2 and TRBJ2-3, with 7 bases that match TRBD2. Germline lookup yields CDR1 SGHAT and CDR2 FQNNGV. The ends lost 5 bases at V and 0 bases at J; junction bases unmatched: 8. The CDR3 loop spans 16 amino acids. The CDR3 loop reads CASSVQLATSTDTQYF. The CDR3 coding sequence is TGTGCCAGCAGCGTACAACTAGCGACTAGCACAGATACGCAGTATTTT.

This chain connects TRBV28 to TRBJ1-2, with 7 bases that match TRBD1. V lost 5 bases, J lost 0 bases, and 6 bases stayed unmatched. CDR1 is MDHEN, CDR2 SYDVKM, per germline. This CDR3 is 15 amino acids long. CDR3 region: CASSPGDSSNYGYTF. The CDR3 DNA reads TGTGCCAGCAGTCCCGGGGACAGCTCTAACTATGGCTACACCTTC.